These 21 T cell receptor beta chains came from one sample sequenced in a study of T cells after yellow fever vaccination. TCRdb redid the calling of the 5' RACE reads with MiXCR, one entry per CDR3 protein. The sample yields hundreds of thousands of distinct CDR3 sequences, roughly an eighth seen once. Source: PBMCs, taken on the day of the yellow fever booster vaccination. These receptors were taken from a man aged 25-45 years who received the YFV17D yellow fever vaccine.

This clonotype was recorded at least ten times. This chain links TRBV5-6 with TRBJ2-1, with TRBD2 identical over 8 bases. The V gene's germline CDR1 is SGHDT and CDR2 YYEEEE. Unmatched junction bases numbered 12, after V lost 4 bases and J lost 12 bases. This CDR3 contains 14 residues. CDR3 DNA: TGTGCCAGCAGCCCCATAGTATTTCTAGCGGGGCAGTTCTTC. It encodes CASSPIVFLAGQFF.

The sample holds a few counts of this clonotype. This sequence joins TRBV7-2 and TRBJ2-7, with D perhaps assigned TRBD1 or TRBD2 (7 bases each). CDR3 length equals 15 residues. Trimming cost V 5 bases and J 3 bases, with 17 bases left between them. In germline, CDR1 is SGHTA, CDR2 FQGNSA. The CDR3 region has the DNA TGTGCCAGCAGCCGCCGACAGGGAGGGGACTACGAGCAGTACTTC. It encodes CASSRRQGGDYEQYF.

Only a few counts were recorded for this clonotype. This sequence joins TRBV12-3 or TRBV12-4 and TRBJ2-5, with 10 positions matching TRBD2. The V segment lost 6 bases and the J segment 5 bases; nucleotides outside the gene matches: 21. This CDR3 contains 19 residues. CDR3 in amino acids: CASSPTPGTSAKMEETQYF. The CDR3, as DNA: TGTGCCAGCAGCCCTACTCCCGGGACTAGCGCCAAAATGGAGGAGACCCAGTACTTC.

This clonotype was seen a few times. CDR3 DNA: TGTGCCAGCAGTTACTCTCTGGGGGATTACAATGAGCAGTTCTTC. As protein: CASSYSLGDYNEQFF. V usage is TRBV6-5 and J usage is TRBJ2-1, with D perhaps given as TRBD1 or TRBD2 (5 bases each). CDR3 length equals 15 residues. The germline CDR1 and CDR2 sequences are MNHEY and SVGAGI. The V and J ends lost 0 bases and 4 bases respectively, with 10 bases between them.

This clonotype was counted only a few times. The chain carries TRBV11-2 and TRBJ2-7, with 9 bases lining up with TRBD1. V lost 5 bases, J lost 3 bases, and 11 bases stayed unmatched. Germline CDR1 SGHAT, CDR2 FQNNGV. The CDR3 consists of 16 residues. CDR3 bases: TGTGCCAGCAGCCGACGACAGGGGGGGTTAGGCTACGAGCAGTACTTC. It encodes CASSRRQGGLGYEQYF.

This chain uses TRBV14 with TRBJ2-1, with D uncertain. The CDR3 contains 15 residues. From germline, CDR1 is SGHDN and CDR2 FVKESK. V was shortened by 6 bases and J by 0 bases, with 12 bases between the two germline ends. As DNA, the CDR3 is TGTGCCAGCAGTGTAGCCTGGGGCTCCTACAATGAGCAGTTCTTC. This gives the protein CASSVAWGSYNEQFF.

This clonotype was observed a handful of times. The chain joins TRBV7-9 to TRBJ2-5; 10 positions agree with TRBD2. The CDR3 has 16 residues. CDR1 and CDR2 from the germline V gene are SEHNR and FQNEAQ (reference sequence). V lost 3 bases to trimming and J lost 4 bases; unmatched junction nucleotides: 8. CDR3: CASSLSSGSDRETQYF. CDR3 bases: TGTGCCAGCAGCTTGTCTAGCGGGAGCGACAGAGAGACCCAGTACTTC. Using reference TRBV7-9 and TRBJ2-5 for the parts outside the CDR3, the full variable domain is DTGVSQNPRHKITKRGQNVTFRCDPISEHNRLYWYRQTLGQGPEFLTYFQNEAQLEKSRLLSDRFSAERPKGSFSTLEIQRTEQGDSAMYLCASSLSSGSDRETQYFGPGTRLLVL.

This clonotype was detected only a few times. The chain recombines TRBV10-3 with TRBJ2-3, with 11 bases matching TRBD2. The germline V gene has CDR1 ENHRY and CDR2 SYGVKD. The CDR3 has 16 residues. V was pared by 2 bases and J by 2 bases, with 3 bases of the junction left unmatched. In nucleotides, the CDR3 is TGTGCCATCAGTGAGAATAGCGGGAGGGACACAGATACGCAGTATTTT. It is translated as CAISENSGRDTDTQYF.

This clonotype was counted a few times. The chain carries TRBV20-1 and TRBJ2-5; tentative D call: TRBD1 (6 bases). Germline CDR1 and CDR2: DFQATT and SNEGSKA (reference sequence). This CDR3 is 15 amino acids long. Trimming pared 3 bases from V and 5 bases from J, leaving 19 bases between. For the CDR3, the DNA is TGCAGTGCTAGGAAGACAGGCAATTCTATGGAGACCCAGTACTTC. This sequence encodes CSARKTGNSMETQYF.

The chain links TRBV18 to TRBJ2-1; 11 positions match TRBD2. CDR3 length equals 14 residues. Trimming at V came to 8 bases and at J to 8 bases, leaving 8 bases not matched to a gene. Germline V gene sequence: CDR1 KGHSH, CDR2 LQKENI. CDR3: CASLLAGDVYEQFF. DNA for the CDR3: TGTGCCAGCCTACTAGCGGGAGACGTCTATGAGCAGTTCTTC.

This clonotype was seen a handful of times. The chain employs TRBV9 and TRBJ2-7; no definite D call. Looked up from germline, CDR1 is SGDLS and CDR2 is YYNGEE. The V gene lost 0 bases and the J gene lost 0 bases, with 7 bases spanning the gap. The CDR3 length is 14 residues. The CDR3: CASSVVWSSYEQYF. CDR3 DNA sequence: TGTGCCAGCAGCGTAGTTTGGAGCTCCTACGAGCAGTACTTC.

This clonotype was detected a few times. The rearrangement uses TRBV19 and TRBJ2-3; TRBD2 matches at 11 bases. With V trimmed by 5 bases and J by 0 bases, 4 bases remained unmatched. This CDR3 is 16 amino acids long. In germline, CDR1 is LNHDA, CDR2 SQIVND (reference sequence). CDR3 bases: TGTGCCAGTAGTTGGAGACTAGCGGGAAGCACAGATACGCAGTATTTT. This sequence encodes CASSWRLAGSTDTQYF.

This clonotype was observed a few times. This chain connects TRBV10-3 to TRBJ2-7; 14 bases fit TRBD2. Germline CDR1 and CDR2: ENHRY and SYGVKD. V was clipped by 4 bases and J by 5 bases; unmatched bases: 19. CDR3 length: 20 residues. The CDR3 region has the DNA TGTGCCATCAGTGGAGGTGAAAGGGGGACTAGCGGGAGAGTGGTCCACGAGCAGTACTTC. Its translation is CAISGGERGTSGRVVHEQYF.

Turning to this clonotype: Given a much more abundant clone one base away, this may be a read error. The chain carries TRBV9 and TRBJ2-3, with no clear D. CDR1 is SGDLS, CDR2 YYNGEE, per germline. Trimming took off 0 bases at V and 5 bases at J, with 1 base between the two ends. The length of the CDR3 is 11 residues. The chain's CDR3 is CASSVEDTQYF. The CDR3 coding sequence is TGTGCCAGCAGCGTAGAAGATACGCAGTATTTT. Full variable domain (missing parts from reference TRBV9 and TRBJ2-3): DSGVTQTPKHLITATGQRVTLRCSPRSGDLSVYWYQQSLDQGLQFLIQYYNGEERAKGNILERFSAQQFPDLHSELNLSSLELGDSALYFCASSVEDTQYFGPGTRLTVL.

Many counts were recorded for this clonotype. J is TRBJ2-1 and V is TRBV19, with 7 bases that match TRBD2. Germline values: CDR1 LNHDA, CDR2 SQIVND (reference sequence). V lost 5 bases, J lost 2 bases, and 9 bases stayed unmatched. The CDR3 has 16 amino acids. The CDR3 DNA reads as TGTGCCAGTAGTCGTCTAGCGGTCGGAGCCTACAATGAGCAGTTCTTC. Its protein is CASSRLAVGAYNEQFF. The complete variable domain, with remaining parts taken from reference TRBV19 and TRBJ2-1, reads DGGITQSPKYLFRKEGQNVTLSCEQNLNHDAMYWYRQDPGQGLRLIYYSQIVNDFQKGDIAEGYSVSREKKESFPLTVTSAQKNPTAFYLCASSRLAVGAYNEQFFGPGTRLTVL.

This clonotype was picked up a small number of times. The chain is built from TRBV20-1 and TRBJ2-3, with a possible D match to TRBD1 (5 bases). The CDR3 length is 15 residues. Trimming shortened V by 2 bases and J by 3 bases, and 15 bases separated the two germline ends. Germline CDR1 DFQATT, CDR2 SNEGSKA (reference sequence). The CDR3 DNA is TGCAGTGCTAGATTTGGGATGGCAGGGACAGATACGCAGTATTTT. This translates into CSARFGMAGTDTQYF.

This clonotype showed up just a few times. The chain recombines TRBV6-5 with TRBJ2-3; either TRBD1 or TRBD2 may supply D (5 bases each). Germline V gives CDR1 MNHEY, CDR2 SVGAGI. This CDR3 contains 15 residues. V was clipped by 4 bases and J by 2 bases, with 13 bases between them. CDR3: CASSWDQENTDTQYF. CDR3 DNA: TGTGCCAGCAGTTGGGACCAAGAGAACACAGATACGCAGTATTTT.

At least ten counts were recorded for this clonotype. The rearrangement links TRBV3-1 to TRBJ2-4, with D possibly matching TRBD2 (7 bases). From germline, CDR1 is LGHDT and CDR2 YNNKEL (reference sequence). The germline V and J ends were trimmed by 11 bases and 1 base, with 12 bases remaining between them. The CDR3 consists of 13 residues. CDR3 DNA: TGTGCCGCAGGGAGGGGGGCCAAAAACATTCAGTACTTC. Its translation: CAAGRGAKNIQYF. The whole variable domain, filled in from reference TRBV3-1 and TRBJ2-4, reads DTAVSQTPKYLVTQMGNDKSIKCEQNLGHDTMYWYKQDSKKFLKIMFSYNNKELIINETVPNRFSPKSPDKAHLNLHINSLELGDSAVYFCAAGRGAKNIQYFGAGTRLSVL.

The chain links TRBV9 to TRBJ2-7; D unclear. The CDR3 sequence is 12 residues long. Trimming removed 4 bases at V and 4 bases at J, with 9 bases between. Germline values: CDR1 SGDLS, CDR2 YYNGEE. In nucleotides, the CDR3 is TGTGCCAGCAGCCGCGAGGAGTACGAGCAGTACTTC. As protein: CASSREEYEQYF.

The chain links TRBV20-1 to TRBJ2-1, with 10 bases matching TRBD2. J was trimmed by 6 bases and V by 3 bases; bases with no gene match: 2. Germline assignment: CDR1 DFQATT and CDR2 SNEGSKA (reference sequence). The CDR3 has 13 amino acids. DNA of the CDR3: TGCAGTGCTAGCCGGACTAGCGGCAATGAGCAGTTCTTC. Encoded protein: CSASRTSGNEQFF.

This clonotype was recorded at least ten times. The genes are TRBV6-5 and TRBJ1-1, with a tentative D call TRBD1 (5 bases). Germline assignment: CDR1 MNHEY and CDR2 SVGAGI. The V end lost 0 bases, the J end lost 7 bases, and 15 bases lay between the germline ends. This CDR3 region has 15 residues. This CDR3 reads CASSYSAGAGNEAFF. In DNA, the CDR3 is TGTGCCAGCAGTTACTCCGCCGGGGCGGGGAATGAAGCTTTCTTT.